The source of this TCR beta chain is a study of blood T cell repertoires in COVID-19. Study context: In each case, the material was cDNA or gDNA derived from T cells, B-cell-depleted T cells, or PBMCs.

In the original analysis: Nucleated cell number was recorded as an estimate derived from reference gene primer amplification. Some clones are missing from TCRdb's copy, which holds only in-frame ones; the method was immunoSEQ multiplex PCR. V, J and clone size derive from that table, while D and trimming were established from the DNA sequence. The sample lists approximately 230,000 clones; about 89% were seen once. Recruitment covered under 25 US areas and drew participants whose ages spanned about 18 to 90 years. Trimming shortened V by 3 bases and J by 8 bases, and 18 bases separated the two germline ends. Per germline, CDR1 SGDLS and CDR2 YYNGEE. The CDR3 loop spans 15 amino acids.

This TCR was sampled from a woman under 40 who had recovered from COVID-19. The gene calls are TRBV9 and TRBJ2-1, with no clear D. The sequencing input was PBMCs or T cells enriched from blood (not recorded which). The CDR3 sequence: CASSGSYVEFDEQFF. CDR3 sequence (DNA): TGTGCCAGCAGCGGTTCCTACGTAGAGTTCGATGAGCAGTTCTTC.